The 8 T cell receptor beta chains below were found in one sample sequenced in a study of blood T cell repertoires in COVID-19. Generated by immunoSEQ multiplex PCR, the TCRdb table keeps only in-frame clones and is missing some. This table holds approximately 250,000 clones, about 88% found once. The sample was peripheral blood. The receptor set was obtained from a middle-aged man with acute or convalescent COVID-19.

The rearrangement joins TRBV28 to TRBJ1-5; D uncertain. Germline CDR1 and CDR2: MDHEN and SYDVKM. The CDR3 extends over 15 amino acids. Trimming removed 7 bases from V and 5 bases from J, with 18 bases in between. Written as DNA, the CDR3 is TGTGCCAGCAACCAAATTGGCCCCTCCCATCAGCCCCAGCATTTT. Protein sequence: CASNQIGPSHQPQHF. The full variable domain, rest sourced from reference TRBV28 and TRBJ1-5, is DVKVTQSSRYLVKRTGEKVFLECVQDMDHENMFWYRQDPGLGLRLIYFSYDVKMKEKGDIPEGYSVSREKKERFSLILESASTNQTSMYLCASNQIGPSHQPQHFGDGTRLSIL.

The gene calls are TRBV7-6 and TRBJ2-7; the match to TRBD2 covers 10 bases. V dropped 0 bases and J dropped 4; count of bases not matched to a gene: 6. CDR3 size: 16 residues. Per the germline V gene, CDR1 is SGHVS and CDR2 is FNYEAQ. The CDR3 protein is CASSLASSGGIYEQYF. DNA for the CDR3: TGTGCCAGCAGCTTAGCTAGTAGCGGGGGGATATACGAGCAGTACTTC.

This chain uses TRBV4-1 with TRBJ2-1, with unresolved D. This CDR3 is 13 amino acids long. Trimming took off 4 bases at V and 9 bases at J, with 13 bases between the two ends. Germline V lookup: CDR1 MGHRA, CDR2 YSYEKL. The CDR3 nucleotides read TGCGCCAGCAGCCTGGAGAGGTCTCTTGAGCAGTTCTTC. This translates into CASSLERSLEQFF.

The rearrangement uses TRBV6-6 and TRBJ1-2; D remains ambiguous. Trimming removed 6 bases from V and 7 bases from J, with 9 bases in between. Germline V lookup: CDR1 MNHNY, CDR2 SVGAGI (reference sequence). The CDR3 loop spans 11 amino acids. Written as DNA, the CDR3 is TGTGCCAGCAGCCTAGAGACTGGCTACACCTTC. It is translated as CASSLETGYTF.

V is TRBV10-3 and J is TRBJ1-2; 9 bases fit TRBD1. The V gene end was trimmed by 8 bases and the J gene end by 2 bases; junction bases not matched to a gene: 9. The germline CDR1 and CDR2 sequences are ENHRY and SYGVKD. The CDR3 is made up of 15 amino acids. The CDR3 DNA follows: TGTGCCATCGGGGGGGACAGGGCTGAGAACTATGGCTACACCTTC. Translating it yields CAIGGDRAENYGYTF.

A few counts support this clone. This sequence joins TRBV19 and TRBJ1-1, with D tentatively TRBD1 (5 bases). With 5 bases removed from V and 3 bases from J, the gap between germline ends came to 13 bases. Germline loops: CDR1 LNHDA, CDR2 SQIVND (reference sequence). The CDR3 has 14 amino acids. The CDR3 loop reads CASSQQEGYTEAFF. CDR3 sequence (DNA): TGTGCCAGTAGTCAACAGGAGGGGTACACTGAAGCTTTCTTT.

This chain's CDR3 is CASSLTSGLTEKLFF. In DNA form, the CDR3 reads TGTGCCAGCAGCCTCACCTCGGGGTTGACTGAAAAACTGTTTTTT. V usage is TRBV7-2 and J usage is TRBJ1-4; no clear D. Trimming stripped 5 bases from V and 7 bases from J, with 17 bases between. The germline gives CDR1 SGHTA, CDR2 FQGNSA. The CDR3 extends over 15 amino acids.

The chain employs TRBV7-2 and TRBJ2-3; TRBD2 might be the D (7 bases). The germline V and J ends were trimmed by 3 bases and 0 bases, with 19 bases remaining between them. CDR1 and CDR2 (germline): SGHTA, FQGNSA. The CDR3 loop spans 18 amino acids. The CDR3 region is CASSLKWMAGASTDTQYF. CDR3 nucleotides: TGTGCCAGCAGCTTGAAATGGATGGCGGGGGCTAGCACAGATACGCAGTATTTT.